Listed below are T cell receptor beta chains from one sample, sequenced in a study of lymphopenia after photon versus proton radiotherapy. This table comes from immunoSEQ multiplex PCR, and its TCRdb copy is limited to in-frame clones, with some not included. The data contain around 150,000 clones, roughly nine tenths of them seen just once; the ten biggest clones take up around 4.7%. The specimen was peripheral blood, collected from a patient treated with photon-based radiotherapy. These receptors were collected from a man between 45 and 60 years old with gastric cancer. Each CDR3 is given with its conserved first and last residue. Fields, in order: clone size, V gene, CDR3 protein. Size tells how often a clone was seen (once, few, many) or the class of an expanded clone, and some rows leave it out.

abundance: NA; v_gene: TRBV7-8; CDR3aa: CASSSRDRSSYEQYF
abundance: NA; v_gene: TRBV7-2; CDR3aa: CASSLAGPEAFF
abundance: few; v_gene: TRBV5-4; CDR3aa: CASRETGTSFKQYF
abundance: NA; v_gene: TRBV30; CDR3aa: CARSDHPQNTEAFF
abundance: NA; v_gene: TRBV11-2; CDR3aa: CASSPRGYNQETQYF
abundance: NA; v_gene: TRBV11-3; CDR3aa: CASSLAGGAYEQYF
abundance: NA; v_gene: TRBV18; CDR3aa: CASSPTAGQGSNEKLFF
abundance: NA; v_gene: TRBV29-1; CDR3aa: CSVDRDSYNEQFF
abundance: NA; v_gene: TRBV4-1; CDR3aa: CASSQLLANTQYF
abundance: NA; v_gene: TRBV11-1; CDR3aa: CASSPRRMLETQYF